The 9 T cell receptor beta chains given below trace back to one sample, sequenced in a study of Ad26.COV2.S vaccination and SARS-CoV-2 variants. The repertoire was sequenced with immunoSEQ multiplex PCR; TCRdb's copy has only in-frame clones and lacks some. Of under 300,000 clones detected, around 90% appear once; the ten largest clones hold less than 3.5%. The sample's treatment: around 19 received Ad26.COV2.S at low or high dose, single or two shots; a few received placebo; per-sample allocation not given. Day 63 after the first injection of vaccine or placebo was the sampling time. Sequencing used peripheral blood, obtained in a trial of Ad26.COV2.S vaccine versus placebo. These receptor sequences come from a person between 18 and 60 years old who received the Ad26.COV2.S COVID-19 vaccine or a placebo.

This chain uses TRBV29-1 with TRBJ2-3, with 15 bases lining up with TRBD2. The V and J ends lost 4 bases and 7 bases, in that order; junction bases with no gene match: 12. From germline, CDR1 is SQVTM and CDR2 ANQGSEA. CDR3 length equals 17 residues. CDR3 coding DNA: TGCAGCGTTGTACCGGTTGGGACTAGCGGGGGGAGGAATACGCAGTATTTT. Residues: CSVVPVGTSGGRNTQYF.

The chain links TRBV7-3 to TRBJ2-6; D may be TRBD1 (6 bases). Trimming pared 5 bases from V and 4 bases from J, leaving 9 bases between. This CDR3 region has 14 residues. Germline V gene lookup returns CDR1 SGHTA and CDR2 FQGTGA. The CDR3 DNA sequence: TGTGCCAGCAGCCAGGGGACCGGGGCCAACGTCCTGACTTTC. Translation: CASSQGTGANVLTF.

Comments on this clone: Other DNA sequences of this sample code for an identical CDR3. The V call is TRBV6-5, the J call TRBJ1-2; the D gene is possibly TRBD1 (6 bases). CDR1 MNHEY and CDR2 SVGAGI come from the germline V gene. V was pared by 0 bases and J by 4 bases, with 6 bases between. The CDR3 extends over 13 amino acids. The chain's CDR3 is CASSYSGGYGYTF. In nucleotides, the CDR3 is TGTGCCAGCAGTTACTCAGGGGGCTATGGCTACACCTTC.

V usage is TRBV4-2 and J usage is TRBJ2-7, with a possible D match to TRBD1 (6 bases). The V gene lost 3 bases and the J gene lost 1 base, with 16 bases spanning the gap. Germline CDR1 reads LGHNA; CDR2 reads YNFKEQ. CDR3 length equals 16 residues. The CDR3 DNA reads TGTGCCAGCAGCCAGGGGCCGGGACAACCTTCCTACGAGCAGTACTTC. It encodes CASSQGPGQPSYEQYF.

The V call is TRBV15, the J call TRBJ2-5, with D tentatively TRBD2 (6 bases). This CDR3 has 12 amino acids. Trimming removed 6 bases at V and 7 bases at J, with 12 bases between. The germline V gene has CDR1 LNHNV and CDR2 YYDKDF (reference sequence). The CDR3 is CATRRGFGTQYF. CDR3 coding DNA: TGTGCCACCAGGCGGGGATTTGGGACCCAGTACTTC.

The gene calls are TRBV21-1 and TRBJ1-1. TRBV21-1 is listed as a pseudogene. CDR3 length equals 15 residues. For the CDR3, the DNA is TGTGCCAGCAGCAGCACTTCGGACCCCAACACTGAAGCTTTCTTT. Translating gives CASSSTSDPNTEAFF.

The genes are TRBV9 and TRBJ2-2; D gene unclear. The CDR3 length is 16 residues. In germline, CDR1 is SGDLS, CDR2 YYNGEE. Trimming pared 0 bases from V and 0 bases from J, leaving 9 bases between. The CDR3 reads CASSVAAGTNTGELFF. In nucleotides, the CDR3 is TGTGCCAGCAGCGTAGCAGCAGGTACGAACACCGGGGAGCTGTTTTTT. Combining the CDR3 with reference TRBV9 and TRBJ2-2 gives the whole variable domain DSGVTQTPKHLITATGQRVTLRCSPRSGDLSVYWYQQSLDQGLQFLIQYYNGEERAKGNILERFSAQQFPDLHSELNLSSLELGDSALYFCASSVAAGTNTGELFFGEGSRLTVL.

V gene TRBV12-3 or TRBV12-4 combines with J gene TRBJ2-5; D call uncertain. This CDR3 has 13 residues. V gave up 3 bases and J gave up 4 bases, with 9 bases separating them. The CDR3 coding sequence is TGTGCCAGCAGTTTCGGGCTAGGAGAGACCCAGTACTTC. Its protein is CASSFGLGETQYF.

There are a few counts of this clone. The chain couples TRBV4-2 to TRBJ2-1; a weak D match, TRBD2 (5 bases). This CDR3 is 17 amino acids long. Trimming took 0 bases from V and 1 from J, leaving 13 bases between them. Looked up from germline, CDR1 is LGHNA and CDR2 is YNFKEQ. The CDR3 sequence: CASSQEVRTSSYNEQFF. CDR3 nucleotides: TGTGCCAGCAGCCAAGAAGTCAGGACTTCGTCCTACAATGAGCAGTTCTTC.